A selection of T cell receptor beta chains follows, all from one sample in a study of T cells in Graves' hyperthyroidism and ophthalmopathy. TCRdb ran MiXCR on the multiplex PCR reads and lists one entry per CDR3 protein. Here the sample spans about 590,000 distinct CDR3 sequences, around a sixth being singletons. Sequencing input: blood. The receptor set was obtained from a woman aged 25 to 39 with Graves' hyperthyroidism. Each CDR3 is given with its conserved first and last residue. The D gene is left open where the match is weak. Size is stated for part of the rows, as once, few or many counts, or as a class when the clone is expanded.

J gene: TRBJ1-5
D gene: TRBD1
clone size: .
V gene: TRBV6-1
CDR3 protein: CASSSSGGSQPQHF
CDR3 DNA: TGTGCCAGCAGCTCGTCAGGGGGCAGTCAGCCCCAGCATTTT

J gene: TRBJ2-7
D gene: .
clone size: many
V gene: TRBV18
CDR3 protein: CASSQGYRSSYEQYF
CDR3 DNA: TGTGCCAGCTCCCAGGGGTATCGCAGCTCCTACGAGCAGTACTTC

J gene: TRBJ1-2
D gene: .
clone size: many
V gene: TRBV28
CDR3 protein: CASSQSIPYGYTF
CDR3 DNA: TGTGCCAGCAGTCAATCTATCCCTTATGGCTACACCTTC

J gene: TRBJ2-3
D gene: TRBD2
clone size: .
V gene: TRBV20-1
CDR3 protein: CSARDLVGLAGVVGTDTQYF
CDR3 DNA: TGCAGTGCTAGAGATTTGGTGGGACTAGCGGGAGTTGTAGGCACAGATACGCAGTATTTT

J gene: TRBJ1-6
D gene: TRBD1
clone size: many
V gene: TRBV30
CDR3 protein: CAWSVQGLDSPLHF
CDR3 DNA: TGTGCCTGGAGTGTACAGGGGCTCGATTCACCCCTCCACTTT

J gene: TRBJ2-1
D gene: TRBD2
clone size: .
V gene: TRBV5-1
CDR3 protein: CASSPPGTSVVDEQFF
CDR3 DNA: TGCGCCAGCAGCCCCCCGGGGACTAGCGTAGTTGATGAGCAGTTCTTC

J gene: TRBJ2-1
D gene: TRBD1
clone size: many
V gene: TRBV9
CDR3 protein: CASSVGGTGVGNEQFF
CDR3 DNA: TGTGCCAGCAGCGTAGGCGGGACAGGGGTCGGAAATGAGCAGTTCTTC

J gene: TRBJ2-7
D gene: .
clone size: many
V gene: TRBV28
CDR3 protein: CASRTVEPYEQYF
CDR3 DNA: TGTGCCAGCAGGACGGTGGAGCCCTACGAGCAGTACTTC

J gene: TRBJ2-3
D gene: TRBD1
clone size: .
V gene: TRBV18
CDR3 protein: CASSPGQVTGTQYF
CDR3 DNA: TGTGCCAGCTCACCGGGACAGGTTACAGGTACGCAGTATTTT

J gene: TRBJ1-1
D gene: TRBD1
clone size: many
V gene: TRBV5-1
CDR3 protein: CASSLGGQGARGTEAFF
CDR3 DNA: TGCGCCAGCAGCTTGGGGGGACAGGGGGCACGAGGCACTGAAGCTTTCTTT

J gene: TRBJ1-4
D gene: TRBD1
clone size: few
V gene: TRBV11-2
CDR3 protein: CASSPGQGYEKLFF
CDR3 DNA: TGTGCCAGCAGCCCGGGACAGGGGTATGAAAAACTGTTTTTT